This T cell receptor beta chain is drawn from a study of identical twins. The germline V gene has CDR1 SNHLY and CDR2 FYNNEI. V lost 6 bases and J lost 3, with 15 bases in between. The CDR3 consists of 15 residues. This clonotype was found a few times. Its antigen remains unknown. Broader study findings: Memory repertoires lacked the insertion deficit that abundant cord blood beta clonotypes showed.

TCRdb independently ran MiXCR on the 5' RACE reads; one entry per CDR3 protein. The table records about 530,000 distinct CDR3 sequences, 20% to 25% of them present only once. This sample was shared with a second study, whose subject was yellow fever vaccine responses in identical twins.

J is TRBJ2-1 and V is TRBV2; possibly TRBD2 for D (5 bases). Sequencing input: CD4+ T cells sorted from blood. This TCR derives from a woman in her late teens or twenties in good health. The CDR3 nucleotides read TGTGCCAGCAGCTCTAAGGGAGTCTTCTACAATGAGCAGTTCTTC. As protein: CASSSKGVFYNEQFF.